This T cell receptor (beta chain) was identified during a study of T cell responses to AZD1222 COVID-19 vaccine (dated by TCRdb to about 2021). With respect to the entire study: A total of under 250 trial participants underwent TCR sequencing, of whom about 210 had received two doses of AZD1222 and some 26 had received two doses of the MenACWY control vaccine. Trial participants were enrolled into age subgroups of 18-55, 56-69 and 70-plus years, which contained about 160, 30 and 59 TCR-sequenced participants, respectively. The paper as a whole reports these results and caveats: A significant rise in spike-specific TCR breadth and depth was observed after two AZD1222 doses relative to day 0 and relative to MenACWY recipients. The whole spike protein was spanned by vaccine-associated CD4 TCRs, and dominant responses were seen in regions 160-218 and 743-854. Reportedly, close to half of the unique spike-specific TCRs recognized epitopes lying outside the regions that are mutated in the B.1.351 and B.1.1.7 variants. Participants were mostly white British and included more females than males, and it was suggested by the authors that clonal diversity may have been underestimated. Because no samples from the day 14 peak response were available, repertoires could be characterized only after the peak T cell response. The 56-69-year group was small, and its depth increase did not reach significance, likely because of low power. Only six or seven AZD1222 recipients were SARS-CoV-2 seropositive at baseline, limiting conclusions about previously exposed vaccinees.

A note on this clone: Its cognate antigen has yet to be identified. Base qualities are not provided; no much larger clone lies one nucleotide away.

The CDR3 regions of human TCRbeta chains were analyzed by immunosequencing. In the original analysis: TCRs in the repertoires were compared against a reference library of SARS-CoV-2-specific TCRs that had been generated with the MIRA antigen-specificity platform. Breadth was defined as the fraction of unique TCRs that were SARS-CoV-2-associated, and depth was defined as the fraction of total T cells that were SARS-CoV-2-associated. Using the MIRA data, each spike-specific TCR was mapped to the spike region that the TCR reacts to and placed in a CD4 or CD8 class. Log10-transformed breadth and depth values were compared by one-way ANOVA with Sidak's multiple comparisons tests. Drawn from immuneACCESS, this table holds only the in-frame rearrangements with V and J called that TCRdb kept. Clones are partly lost; checked studies trace under half to an unresolved V gene and leave the rest unexplained. From that table come the V and J calls and clone size; the DNA was used to work out D and trimming. A total of 140,000 or so clones appear in this sample, 70% to 90% of them only once. The ten biggest clones cover less than 6% of the sample.

The sample's time point label, decoded: about 28 days (+/-7) after the second vaccine dose. AZD1222 recipients given second doses at about 4 weeks or at about 12 weeks were pooled, since spike-specific TCR depth and breadth were not found to differ between the two schedules. The vaccinee samples were drawn from two UK trials, COV001 and COV002, one of which was a single-blind randomized controlled phase 2/3 trial testing AZD1222 (ChAdOx1 nCoV-19) in healthy adults. For TCRbeta chain sequencing, PBMC samples were collected from trial participants at day 0 and at day 28 after the second dose. For CDR1 and CDR2, the germline V gene lists MNHEY and SVGAGI. Trimming removed 6 bases from V and 2 bases from J, leaving 8 bases between the germline ends. The CDR3 holds 12 amino acids from the cysteine to the phenylalanine. Of all the DNA, just the CDR3 is kept, 36 bases in frame from base 1.

This sequence was found in an adult who received the AZD1222 COVID-19 vaccine. The sequenced sample was peripheral blood, obtained 28 days after the second AZD1222 dose. The rearranged chain carries TRBV6-5 and TRBJ2-7; there is no confident call for the D gene. The CDR3 region reads CASRTSTYEQYF. At the DNA level, the sequence is TGTGCCAGCAGGACATCCACCTACGAGCAGTACTTC.